This T cell receptor (beta chain) was identified in a study of blood T cell repertoires in COVID-19. Turning to the study itself: Sample material is recorded as cDNA or gDNA derived from T cells, B-cell-depleted T cells, or PBMCs.

The repertoire was sequenced with immunoSEQ multiplex PCR; TCRdb's copy has only in-frame clones and lacks some. This table has over 110,000 clones, roughly 84% appearing once. The germline gives CDR1 MDHEN, CDR2 SYDVKM. This CDR3 comprises 15 residues. The V gene end was trimmed by 4 bases and the J gene end by 4 bases; junction bases not matched to a gene: 9. This chain joins TRBV28 and TRBJ2-5; 7 bases are shared with TRBD2. The TCR comes from a man between 50 and 59 years old in a cohort exposed to, infected with or recovered from COVID-19 (not recorded which). Sequenced material: PBMCs or T cells enriched from blood (not recorded which). The DNA of the CDR3 is TGTGCCAGCAGTTACCTCCCAGGGAGGGGAGAGACCCAGTACTTC. As protein: CASSYLPGRGETQYF.